This T cell receptor beta chain was retrieved from a study of blood T cell dynamics during melanoma immunotherapy. This clone was seen more than once but under ten times. The same CDR3 is also encoded by other DNA sequences in this sample. Generated by immunoSEQ multiplex PCR, the TCRdb table keeps only in-frame clones and is missing some. The table records about 11,000 clones, more than 70% of them present only once. V was clipped by 0 bases and J by 9 bases; unmatched bases: 11. This CDR3 spans 15 amino acids. Per the germline V gene, CDR1 is GTSNPN and CDR2 is SVGIG (reference sequence). Time point noted: week 3, after first cycle of checkpoint inhibitor.

The sequences come from blood, collected from a patient treated with checkpoint blockade. V usage is TRBV30 and J usage is TRBJ2-7; 10 bases agree with TRBD2. The sequence derives from a human donor with melanoma. CDR3 sequence (DNA): TGTGCCTGGAGTGTACCTCGGCTAGCGGGAGCCGTGCAGTACTTC. It specifies CAWSVPRLAGAVQYF.